Sequencing of this TCR beta chain was carried out in a study of cytomegalovirus exposure and HLA in healthy donors. About the study: There were 350 to 400 genotyped donors. Of these, 81% fell in the genetic ancestry cluster associated with self-reported Caucasian donors.

The PCR contained 60 Vbeta and 13 Jbeta primers. The data were produced by immunoSEQ multiplex PCR, yet TCRdb's version contains in-frame clones alone and is incomplete. The sample lists roughly 160,000 clones, about 85% occurring once. The donors gave bone marrow, and they were healthy. This sequence originates from a boy younger than 10 in good health and CMV-seronegative. Source material: PBMCs.

DNA for the CDR3: TGCGCCAGCAGCGAGAGGGTATCAGGAAACACCATATATTTT. Amino acids: CASSERVSGNTIYF. The chain has TRBV5-1 and TRBJ1-3; D not resolved. Germline values: CDR1 SGHRS, CDR2 YFSETQ. V was pared by 4 bases and J by 4 bases, with 12 bases between. This CDR3 contains 14 residues.